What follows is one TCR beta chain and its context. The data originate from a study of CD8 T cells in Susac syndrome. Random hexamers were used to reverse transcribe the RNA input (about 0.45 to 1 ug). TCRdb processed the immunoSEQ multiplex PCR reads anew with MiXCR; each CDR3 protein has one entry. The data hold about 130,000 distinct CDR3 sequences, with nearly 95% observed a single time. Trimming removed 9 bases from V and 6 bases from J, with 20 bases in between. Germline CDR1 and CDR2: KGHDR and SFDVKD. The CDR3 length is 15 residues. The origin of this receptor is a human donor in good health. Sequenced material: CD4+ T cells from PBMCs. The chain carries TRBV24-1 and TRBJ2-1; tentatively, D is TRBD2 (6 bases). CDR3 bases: TGTGCCACCGGGGACTCGGGGGAGAGCGTCAATGAGCAGTTCTTC. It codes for CATGDSGESVNEQFF.